The clone carrying this T cell receptor (beta chain) was observed a handful of times. Antigen: not known. Donors each provided ten milliliters of peripheral blood. In germline, CDR1 is SQVTM, CDR2 ANQGSEA. This CDR3 has 24 amino acids. Alongside a J-beta primer mix, a sample-barcoded 5' primer served in a second PCR lasting roughly 7 to 12 cycles. MiXCR, run by TCRdb on the 5' RACE reads, gives a single entry per CDR3 protein. The sample shows 1 million to 1.2 million distinct CDR3 sequences, less than 45% of them seen only once. The source of the sample is a study of blood T cells in healthy people across ages. Overall study: Using template switching, researchers captured about one barcoded beta molecule for each two T cells.

General study points: Correlation between TCR beta diversity and naive T cell percentage was strong.

Sequenced: blood. This chain connects TRBV29-1 to TRBJ1-4; 8 bases are a match to TRBD1. The receptor's source is a man aged 18 to 35 in good health. CDR3 in amino acids: CIFEFERRWTGKTYCPTTNEKLFF. CDR3 coding DNA: TGCATCTTCGAATTTGAGCGCCGCTGGACAGGGAAGACCTACTGTCCCACAACTAATGAAAAACTGTTTTTT.